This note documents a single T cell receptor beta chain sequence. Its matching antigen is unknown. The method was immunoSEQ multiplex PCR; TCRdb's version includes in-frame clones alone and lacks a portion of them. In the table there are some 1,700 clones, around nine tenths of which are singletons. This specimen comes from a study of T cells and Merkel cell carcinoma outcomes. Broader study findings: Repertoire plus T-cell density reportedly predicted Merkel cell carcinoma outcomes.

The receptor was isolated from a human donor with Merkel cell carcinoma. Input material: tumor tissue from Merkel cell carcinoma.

As DNA, the CDR3 is TGTGCCAGCAACTCCGGGGGACTAGCGAAATCCTACGAGCAGTACTTC. Amino acids: CASNSGGLAKSYEQYF. V is TRBV7-9 and J is TRBJ2-7, with 10 nucleotides matching TRBD2. Germline V gene lookup returns CDR1 SEHNR and CDR2 FQNEAQ (reference sequence). The CDR3 consists of 16 residues. Trimming at V came to 7 bases and at J to 1 base, leaving 10 bases not matched to a gene.